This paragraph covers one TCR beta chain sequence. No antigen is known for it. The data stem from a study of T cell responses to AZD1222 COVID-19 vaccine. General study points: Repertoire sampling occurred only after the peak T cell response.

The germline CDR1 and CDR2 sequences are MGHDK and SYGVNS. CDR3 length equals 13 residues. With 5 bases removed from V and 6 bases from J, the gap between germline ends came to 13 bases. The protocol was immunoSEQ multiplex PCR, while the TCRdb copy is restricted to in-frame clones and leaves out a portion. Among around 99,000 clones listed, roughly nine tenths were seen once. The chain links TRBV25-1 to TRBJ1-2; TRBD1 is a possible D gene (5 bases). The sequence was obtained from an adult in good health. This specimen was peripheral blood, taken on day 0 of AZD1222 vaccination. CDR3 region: CASSYSRADGYTF. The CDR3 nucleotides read TGTGCCAGCAGTTATAGCAGGGCGGATGGCTACACCTTC.